This T cell receptor beta chain was identified during a study of Graves' ophthalmopathy and Graves' hyperthyroidism. Across the whole study: If no ophthalmopathy appeared within 18 months of follow-up, hyperthyroidism was termed stable.

CDR1 is MNHNY, CDR2 SVGAGI, per germline (reference sequence). The CDR3 sequence is 15 residues long. For repertoire sequencing, the TCR beta CDR3 regions were amplified from RNA transcripts. Second-round multiplex PCR followed a first-round RT-PCR using HTBI primers. In TCRdb, the multiplex PCR reads were re-called with MiXCR into one record per CDR3 protein. Among 500,000 to 600,000 distinct CDR3 sequences, under 40% were seen once, and the ten largest hold 4% to 5%. Study results and limitations: Blood also held most thyroid clonotypes expanded above 0.001 frequency.

This clonotype was observed a few times. The antigen is undetermined. An end of the junction does not agree with germline; a read error may underlie this. Excluded were patients with other autoimmune diseases, uncontrolled infections, pregnancy or lactation. The diagnosis combined clinical symptoms, thyroxine, TRAb, thyroid ultrasound and orbital computed tomography scans. The specimen sequenced was peripheral blood or thyroid tissue (not recorded which). The receptor was derived from an adult man with Graves' hyperthyroidism. V is TRBV6-6 and J is TRBJ2-7; 9 bases map to TRBD2. CDR3 residues: CASSFSGSPSHEQYF. DNA for the CDR3: TGTGCCAGCAGTTTTAGCGGGAGTCCCTCCCACGAGCAGTACTTC.